Here is one T cell receptor (beta chain) with its context. Repertoires were generated with immunoSEQ multiplex PCR, while TCRdb's copy carries only in-frame clones and drops some. The sample contains 73,000 or so clones, 73% of which appear only once. This CDR3 comprises 16 residues. V dropped 4 bases and J dropped 1; count of bases not matched to a gene: 9. From germline, CDR1 is MGHRA and CDR2 YSYEKL. This entry comes from a study of blood T cell repertoires in COVID-19. The receptor was isolated from a man in his fifties or sixties with acute or convalescent COVID-19. Sequenced input: peripheral blood. The chain recombines TRBV4-1 with TRBJ2-5, with 7 bases identical to TRBD1. The CDR3 bases are TGCGCCAGCAGCCTAAACGCTAGACAGGGCCAAGAGACCCAGTACTTC. Its translation: CASSLNARQGQETQYF.